A selection of T cell receptor beta chains follows, all from one sample in a study of blood T cells in healthy people across ages. TCRdb passed the 5' RACE reads through MiXCR, listing each CDR3 protein once. The sample lists 1.5 million to 2 million distinct CDR3 sequences; 39% were seen once. Sample: blood. The origin of the receptors is a human donor in good health. The CDR3 runs from the conserved cysteine through the conserved F or W. D genes are given only for firm matches. Clone size, where shown, is once, few, many, or a class for clones that have expanded.

.	TRBV28	few	TRBJ2-5	TGTGCCAGCAATCTACGGCAGGGATCTCCTCAAGAGACCCAGTACTTC	CASNLRQGSPQETQYF
TRBD2	TRBV14	few	TRBJ2-3	TGTGCCAGCAGCCGCTTGACTAGCGATACGCAGTATTTT	CASSRLTSDTQYF
.	TRBV4-1	.	TRBJ1-1	TGCGCCAGCAGCCCCCACCCGGGGACCAACACTGAAGCTTTCTTT	CASSPHPGTNTEAFF
TRBD2	TRBV7-9	.	TRBJ2-1	TGTGCCAGCAGCCTAGCGGGGGGGCGTAATGAGCAGGTCTTC	CASSLAGGRNEQVF
.	TRBV6-2/TRBV6-3	.	TRBJ2-1	TGTGCCAGCAGTTACGAAGGAACGTCCTACAATGAGCAGTTCTTC	CASSYEGTSYNEQFF
TRBD1	TRBV6-2/TRBV6-3	.	TRBJ1-1	TGTGCCAGCAATTTCCAACAGGGACAGCCTGAAGCTTTCTTT	CASNFQQGQPEAFF
.	TRBV4-1	few	TRBJ1-5	TGCGCCAGCAGCCAAGAGGAGGGGCGCGTATGGAATCAGCCCCAGCATTTT	CASSQEEGRVWNQPQHF
.	TRBV7-2	.	TRBJ2-3	TGTGCCAGCAGCTTTTCGGGAGCGACCTCAGATACGCAGTATTTT	CASSFSGATSDTQYF
TRBD1	TRBV28	.	TRBJ2-7	TGTGCCAGCAGGCCGGCAGGGGGCTTAATCTACGAGCAGTACTTC	CASRPAGGLIYEQYF
.	TRBV12-3/TRBV12-4	.	TRBJ1-5	TGTGCCAGCAGTTTCGCACAGGGTTTACAGCCCCAGCATTTT	CASSFAQGLQPQHF
TRBD1	TRBV2	.	TRBJ2-7	TGTGCCAGCGGGACAGGGGGCGTTTACGAGCAGTACTTC	CASGTGGVYEQYF
.	TRBV20-1	.	TRBJ1-4	TGCAGTGCCTCCGGACAGCCGGTGCCGGAAAAACTGTTTTTT	CSASGQPVPEKLFF
.	TRBV7-9	.	TRBJ2-2	TGTGCCAGCAGCCAGAATAAGGGACACATCACCGGGGAGCTGTTTTTT	CASSQNKGHITGELFF
TRBD2	TRBV5-1	few	TRBJ2-4	TGCGCCAGCAGCCCCCGGACTAGCGGGGGGGACTACATTCAGTACTTC	CASSPRTSGGDYIQYF
TRBD1	TRBV29-1	.	TRBJ2-5	TGCAGCGGGACAGGTCAATTCATTGAGACCCAGTACTTC	CSGTGQFIETQYF
.	TRBV7-2	few	TRBJ2-1	TGTGCCAGCAGCTTACGAGGACCGGGACCTATTTCCTACAATGAGCAGTTCTTC	CASSLRGPGPISYNEQFF
.	TRBV7-2	.	TRBJ2-2	TGTGCCAGCAGCTTAGAGGCTAGCCGGAACACCGGTGAGCGGTTTTTT	CASSLEASRNTGERFF
.	TRBV10-3	.	TRBJ2-1	TGTGCCATCAGTGACTCTATTTCCTACAATGAGCAGTTCTTC	CAISDSISYNEQFF
.	TRBV10-3	few	TRBJ1-1	TGTGCCATCCGAAGAGGGGCACACGCAGAAGCTTTCTTT	CAIRRGAHAEAFF
.	TRBV6-6	.	TRBJ1-1	TGTGCCAGCAGTTACGGGTACCCGGACGTGAACACTGAAGCCTTCTTT	CASSYGYPDVNTEAFF
TRBD2	TRBV6-6	few	TRBJ2-3	TGTGCCAGCAACGGACTAGCGGGTCGCACAGATACGCAGTATTTT	CASNGLAGRTDTQYF
.	TRBV10-3	few	TRBJ1-5	TGTGCCATCAGTGAGTCGGAGGGTATCCAGCCCCAGCATTTT	CAISESEGIQPQHF
.	TRBV3-1	.	TRBJ2-1	TGTGCCAGCAGCCCCCGCCTTTACAGTAATGAGCAGTTCTTC	CASSPRLYSNEQFF
.	TRBV5-1	.	TRBJ2-7	TGCGCCAGCAGCTTGAACGGGCAGATTACACACTACGAGCAGTACTTC	CASSLNGQITHYEQYF